This TCR beta chain was retrieved from a study of early T cells in non-severe SARS-CoV-2 infection. This clonotype was counted many times. TCRdb re-called the 5' RACE reads through MiXCR, storing one row per CDR3 protein. The data hold roughly 26,000 distinct CDR3 sequences, with 4.5% to 6% observed a single time. The V gene's germline CDR1 is KGHSH and CDR2 LQKENI. Trimming removed 6 bases from V and 3 bases from J; junction bases left unmatched: 3. The CDR3 is 13 amino acids. This chain links TRBV18 with TRBJ1-1, with 8 bases matching TRBD1. The sequenced sample was whole blood. The receptor comes from an adult who was a healthcare worker with PCR-confirmed SARS-CoV-2 infection or an uninfected control (not recorded which). Here the CDR3 DNA reads TGTGCCAGCTCGTCGACAGGGGACACTGAAGCTTTCTTT. Amino acids: CASSSTGDTEAFF.